This T cell receptor (beta chain) was identified during a study of cytomegalovirus exposure and HLA in healthy donors. Study context: One earlier analysis, a look at roughly 170 million T cells, found about 110 million unique TCR beta sequences.

Study findings and constraints: In an earlier analysis, in 540 or so donors, most V segments appeared productive either ~90% or ~30% of the time.

Germline assignment: CDR1 MNHNS and CDR2 SASEGT. This CDR3 region has 17 residues. The V and J ends lost 0 bases and 3 bases, in that order; junction bases with no gene match: 6. There were likely unrecorded immune exposures, though donors were nominally healthy when sampled. The PCR had 60 Vbeta and 13 Jbeta primers. Here immunoSEQ multiplex PCR was the method, and the copy in TCRdb shows in-frame clones only, minus some. Counted here are about 130,000 clones, 70% to 80% occurring once; the ten biggest clones make up approximately 1.8%. Of note for this clone: The antigen remains unidentified.

The TCR was taken from a woman between 50 and 59 years old in good health and CMV-seronegative. The rearrangement uses TRBV6-1 and TRBJ2-3; 10 nucleotides line up with TRBD2. Material: PBMCs. The CDR3 protein is CASSEASKLAGTDTQYF. Written as DNA, the CDR3 is TGTGCCAGCAGTGAAGCGTCGAAACTAGCGGGAACAGATACGCAGTATTTT.